This is a list of T cell receptor beta chains from one sample in a study of T-cell memory formation after mild COVID-19. From the 5' RACE reads, TCRdb called clonotypes with MiXCR, one entry per CDR3 protein. Here the sample spans 150,000 to 200,000 distinct CDR3 sequences, 16% being singletons. Specimen: PBMCs or a T cell subset sorted from them (not recorded which). Receptors were obtained from an adult woman who had mild COVID-19 (a few samples of this study predate the infection). Cell type and time point are not known. Each CDR3 is given with its conserved first and last residue. A D gene is named only where the DNA matches it firmly. Size is stated for part of the rows, as once, few or many counts, or as a class when the clone is expanded.

clone size: -
V gene: TRBV24-1
D gene: TRBD2
J gene: TRBJ2-1
CDR3 DNA: TGTGCCACCAGTGTTCATGGACTAGCAAACAATGAGCAGTTCTTC
CDR3 protein: CATSVHGLANNEQFF

clone size: -
V gene: TRBV2
D gene: TRBD2
J gene: TRBJ2-2
CDR3 DNA: TGTGCCAGCAGTGGGCCGGGAGGCAACACCGGGGAGCTGTTTTTT
CDR3 protein: CASSGPGGNTGELFF

clone size: few
V gene: TRBV18
D gene: -
J gene: TRBJ2-1
CDR3 DNA: TGTGCCAGCTCACCAGTGTATGAGCAGTTCTTC
CDR3 protein: CASSPVYEQFF

clone size: many
V gene: TRBV12-3/TRBV12-4
D gene: -
J gene: TRBJ2-2
CDR3 DNA: TGTGCCAGCAGTTTAAGGAACACCGGGGAGCTGTTTTTT
CDR3 protein: CASSLRNTGELFF

clone size: many
V gene: TRBV24-1
D gene: TRBD2
J gene: TRBJ2-3
CDR3 DNA: TGTGCCACCAGTGATTTATGGAGTAGCGGGAGAGGCACAGATACGCAGTATTTT
CDR3 protein: CATSDLWSSGRGTDTQYF

clone size: -
V gene: TRBV7-3
D gene: -
J gene: TRBJ1-1
CDR3 DNA: TGTGCCAGCAGCTTTCACTCTAACACTGAAGCTTTCTTT
CDR3 protein: CASSFHSNTEAFF

clone size: -
V gene: TRBV10-3
D gene: -
J gene: TRBJ2-7
CDR3 DNA: TGTGCCATCAAAATGACAGGCCCCTCCTACGAGCAGTACTTC
CDR3 protein: CAIKMTGPSYEQYF

clone size: -
V gene: TRBV2
D gene: -
J gene: TRBJ1-1
CDR3 DNA: TGTGCCAGCAGTGGTCAGACTTTGAACACTGAAGATTTCTTT
CDR3 protein: CASSGQTLNTEDFF

clone size: few
V gene: TRBV2
D gene: -
J gene: TRBJ1-1
CDR3 DNA: TGTGCCAGCAGTGATCTAGGGCACCCTGAAGCTTTCTTT
CDR3 protein: CASSDLGHPEAFF

clone size: once
V gene: TRBV6-6
D gene: -
J gene: TRBJ1-5
CDR3 DNA: TGTGCCAGCAGTTACTCAAATCAGAATCAGCCCCAGCATTTT
CDR3 protein: CASSYSNQNQPQHF

clone size: few
V gene: TRBV9
D gene: TRBD2
J gene: TRBJ2-1
CDR3 DNA: TGTGCCAGCAGCACCCTAGCGGGAGAAGTCAATGAGCAGTTCTTC
CDR3 protein: CASSTLAGEVNEQFF

clone size: -
V gene: TRBV7-2
D gene: -
J gene: TRBJ2-7
CDR3 DNA: TGTGCCAGCAGCCGAATAGCGGACCCTTCCTACGAGCAGTACTTC
CDR3 protein: CASSRIADPSYEQYF

clone size: -
V gene: TRBV7-8
D gene: -
J gene: TRBJ2-1
CDR3 DNA: TGTGCCAGCAGCTTAGGTATTACAGGGACCCTTTACAATGAGCAGTTCTTC
CDR3 protein: CASSLGITGTLYNEQFF

clone size: -
V gene: TRBV18
D gene: TRBD1
J gene: TRBJ2-7
CDR3 DNA: TGTGCCAGCTCACTCAACGGACAGGCCTACGAGCAGTACTTC
CDR3 protein: CASSLNGQAYEQYF

clone size: few
V gene: TRBV3-1
D gene: -
J gene: TRBJ1-1
CDR3 DNA: TGTGCCAGCGGCCAGGAGGGACGCACTGAAGCTTTCTTT
CDR3 protein: CASGQEGRTEAFF

clone size: -
V gene: TRBV7-3
D gene: TRBD2
J gene: TRBJ2-3
CDR3 DNA: TGTGCCAGCAGCTTAGGGCTAGCGGGGGGGCAAGGGACGCAGTATTTT
CDR3 protein: CASSLGLAGGQGTQYF

clone size: many
V gene: TRBV3-1
D gene: TRBD2
J gene: TRBJ2-7
CDR3 DNA: TGTGCCAGCAGCCAAGATCGTAAACTAGCGGGGGGGCAGCAGTACTTC
CDR3 protein: CASSQDRKLAGGQQYF

clone size: few
V gene: TRBV3-1
D gene: -
J gene: TRBJ1-1
CDR3 DNA: TGTGCCAGCAGCCAAAACAGCAGGATGGACACTGAAGCTTTCTTT
CDR3 protein: CASSQNSRMDTEAFF

clone size: few
V gene: TRBV20-1
D gene: -
J gene: TRBJ1-2
CDR3 DNA: TGCAGTGCCCCCTCCGGAAGCTATGGCTACACCTTC
CDR3 protein: CSAPSGSYGYTF

clone size: few
V gene: TRBV4-2
D gene: TRBD2
J gene: TRBJ2-3
CDR3 DNA: TGTGCCAGCAGCCACCACTCAGCGACCAGCGGGGGTTCCACAGATACGCAGTATTTT
CDR3 protein: CASSHHSATSGGSTDTQYF

clone size: -
V gene: TRBV12-3/TRBV12-4
D gene: -
J gene: TRBJ1-4
CDR3 DNA: TGTGCCAGCAGTTTAGGGTCAGGGCATAATGAAAAACTGTTTTTT
CDR3 protein: CASSLGSGHNEKLFF

clone size: few
V gene: TRBV6-5
D gene: TRBD2
J gene: TRBJ2-7
CDR3 DNA: TGTGCCAGCAGTTACCGGAGCGGGAGGGCCTACGAGCAGTACTTC
CDR3 protein: CASSYRSGRAYEQYF

clone size: few
V gene: TRBV29-1
D gene: -
J gene: TRBJ2-2
CDR3 DNA: TGCAGCGTTGATGGCGTTTCCGGGGGTGTGTTTTTT
CDR3 protein: CSVDGVSGGVFF

clone size: few
V gene: TRBV20-1
D gene: -
J gene: TRBJ2-1
CDR3 DNA: TGCAGTGCACCCCGGGACGGACCCTACAATGAGCAGTTCTTC
CDR3 protein: CSAPRDGPYNEQFF

clone size: few
V gene: TRBV5-5
D gene: TRBD1
J gene: TRBJ2-7
CDR3 DNA: TGTGCCAGCAGCTGGGGACAGGGATTTACCGAGCAGTACTTC
CDR3 protein: CASSWGQGFTEQYF

clone size: -
V gene: TRBV5-6
D gene: -
J gene: TRBJ1-1
CDR3 DNA: TGTGCCAGCAACTCCATGGCGGGCACTGAAGCTTTCTTT
CDR3 protein: CASNSMAGTEAFF

clone size: few
V gene: TRBV11-2
D gene: -
J gene: TRBJ1-2
CDR3 DNA: TGTGCCAGCAGCTTAGAAGGGGCCGCTAACTATGGCTACACCTTC
CDR3 protein: CASSLEGAANYGYTF

clone size: -
V gene: TRBV5-1
D gene: -
J gene: TRBJ2-3
CDR3 DNA: TGCGCCAGCAGCTCAGGAGCAGGCACAGATACGCAGTATTTT
CDR3 protein: CASSSGAGTDTQYF

clone size: few
V gene: TRBV4-3
D gene: TRBD2
J gene: TRBJ2-1
CDR3 DNA: TGCGCCAGCAGCAAAGGGCGGGAGGACAATGAGCAGTTCTTC
CDR3 protein: CASSKGREDNEQFF

clone size: once
V gene: TRBV7-2
D gene: TRBD1
J gene: TRBJ1-2
CDR3 DNA: TGTGCCAGCATCGGAGGGGCCGGGACAGCTAACTATGGCTACACCTTC
CDR3 protein: CASIGGAGTANYGYTF

clone size: -
V gene: TRBV24-1
D gene: TRBD2
J gene: TRBJ2-4
CDR3 DNA: TGTGCCACCAGTGACCAGCCGGGACTAGCGGGGGGGAACATTCAGTACTTC
CDR3 protein: CATSDQPGLAGGNIQYF

clone size: -
V gene: TRBV5-1
D gene: -
J gene: TRBJ2-5
CDR3 DNA: TGCGCCAGCTATTCCGGAAGGGCCCAAGAGACCCAGTACTTC
CDR3 protein: CASYSGRAQETQYF

clone size: few
V gene: TRBV20-1
D gene: -
J gene: TRBJ2-5
CDR3 DNA: TGCAGTGCCCATCGGACGTACCAAGAGACCCAGTACTTC
CDR3 protein: CSAHRTYQETQYF

clone size: -
V gene: TRBV9
D gene: -
J gene: TRBJ2-7
CDR3 DNA: TGTGCCAGCAGCGTAGCTGTAGGAGGGTACGAGCAGTACTTC
CDR3 protein: CASSVAVGGYEQYF

clone size: few
V gene: TRBV19
D gene: -
J gene: TRBJ2-7
CDR3 DNA: TGTGCCAGTAGGGCCAGTAGAAATCCCTACGAGCAGTACTTC
CDR3 protein: CASRASRNPYEQYF

clone size: many
V gene: TRBV6-5
D gene: -
J gene: TRBJ2-7
CDR3 DNA: TGTGCCAGCAGCTCCTATATTGGGGCGGGGTTGGGTGAGCAGTACTTC
CDR3 protein: CASSSYIGAGLGEQYF

clone size: few
V gene: TRBV12-5
D gene: -
J gene: TRBJ2-3
CDR3 DNA: TGTGCTAGTGGCTCCGTCGAGACAGATACGCAGTATTTT
CDR3 protein: CASGSVETDTQYF

clone size: -
V gene: TRBV18
D gene: -
J gene: TRBJ2-7
CDR3 DNA: TGTGCCAGCTCACCCGAAATGATGCCCTACGAGCAGTACTTC
CDR3 protein: CASSPEMMPYEQYF

clone size: few
V gene: TRBV20-1
D gene: -
J gene: TRBJ1-2
CDR3 DNA: TGCAGTTTACATGGCTACACCTTC
CDR3 protein: CSLHGYTF

clone size: few
V gene: TRBV10-3
D gene: -
J gene: TRBJ2-1
CDR3 DNA: TGTGCCTCAAGACTGGCCGCGGAGGAGCAGTTCTTC
CDR3 protein: CASRLAAEEQFF

clone size: -
V gene: TRBV12-3/TRBV12-4
D gene: -
J gene: TRBJ1-1
CDR3 DNA: TGTGCCAGCAGTTTGGGCAGGGGTGACACTGAAGCTTTCTTT
CDR3 protein: CASSLGRGDTEAFF

clone size: few
V gene: TRBV24-1
D gene: -
J gene: TRBJ2-7
CDR3 DNA: TGTGCCACCAGAGGCCAGGGGAGGAACGAGCAGTACTTC
CDR3 protein: CATRGQGRNEQYF

clone size: few
V gene: TRBV3-1
D gene: TRBD2
J gene: TRBJ2-1
CDR3 DNA: TGTGCCAGCAGCCAAGATCCGGTACTAGCGGGGGGGCCGAACAATGAGCAGTTCTTC
CDR3 protein: CASSQDPVLAGGPNNEQFF

clone size: few
V gene: TRBV5-1
D gene: TRBD1
J gene: TRBJ2-7
CDR3 DNA: TGCGCCAGCAGCCCCACGACAGGGGGCGAGGAGCAGTACTTC
CDR3 protein: CASSPTTGGEEQYF